A single sample gave rise to the 25 T cell receptor beta chains below, sequenced in a study of identical twins. MiXCR was run by TCRdb on the 5' RACE reads, yielding one entry per CDR3 protein. The table includes approximately 94,000 distinct CDR3 sequences, under 6.5% detected once. Input material: memory T cells sorted from blood. The receptors come from a woman aged 50 to 65 in good health.

The gene calls are TRBV5-1 and TRBJ2-7, with 12 bases identical to TRBD1. The trim removed 4 bases at V and 3 bases at J, leaving 5 bases unmatched. Germline CDR1 reads SGHRS; CDR2 reads YFSETQ. The CDR3 has 15 residues. CDR3 DNA: TGCGCCAGCAGCCGCGGGACAGGGGGCTTCTACGAGCAGTACTTC. As protein: CASSRGTGGFYEQYF.

This clonotype showed up many times. The chain joins TRBV7-8 to TRBJ2-1; 12 positions match TRBD2. Germline V lookup: CDR1 SGHVS, CDR2 FQNEAQ. The CDR3 length is 15 residues. V shed 2 bases, J shed 6 bases, and the junction held 2 bases outside the gene matches. CDR3 nucleotides: TGTGCCAGCAGCTTAATACTAGCGGGAGGCAATGAGCAGTTCTTC. Its translation is CASSLILAGGNEQFF.

At least ten counts were recorded for this clonotype. The DNA for the CDR3 is TGTGCCAGCAGTTTTTTAGCGGGAGGGCCAGCCGGGGAGCTGTTTTTT. Translation gives CASSFLAGGPAGELFF. The chain uses TRBV12-3 or TRBV12-4 and TRBJ2-2; 11 bases are a match to TRBD2. The CDR3 is made up of 16 amino acids. V dropped 3 bases and J dropped 6; count of bases not matched to a gene: 6.

Many counts were recorded for this clonotype. The chain has TRBV20-1 and TRBJ2-1; D gene unclear. CDR3 size: 14 residues. V gave up 7 bases and J gave up 2 bases, with 15 bases separating them. The V gene's germline CDR1 is DFQATT and CDR2 SNEGSKA (reference sequence). The CDR3 spells CSGLDVGAYNEQFF. CDR3 bases: TGCAGTGGCCTTGACGTCGGAGCCTACAATGAGCAGTTCTTC.

Many counts were recorded for this clonotype. The V call is TRBV5-1, the J call TRBJ2-1; D ambiguous. V shed 4 bases and J shed 7 bases, with 6 bases lying between them. Germline CDR1 reads SGHRS; CDR2 reads YFSETQ. The CDR3 is 11 residues long. The CDR3 sequence is CASSKRNEQFF. The CDR3 DNA reads as TGCGCCAGCAGCAAGAGGAATGAGCAGTTCTTC.

This clonotype was recorded many times. The chain recombines TRBV20-1 with TRBJ1-5; a weak D match, TRBD1 (5 bases). The CDR3 sequence is 13 residues long. V lost 7 bases and J lost 2, with 12 bases in between. Germline CDR1 and CDR2: DFQATT and SNEGSKA (reference sequence). This CDR3 reads CSGVEGGNQPQHF. The DNA for the CDR3 is TGCAGTGGCGTCGAAGGGGGCAATCAGCCCCAGCATTTT.

With respect to this clonotype: A much bigger clone sits one base away, suggesting this may be a read error. The V call is TRBV7-9, the J call TRBJ1-1; D gene ambiguous. The CDR3 covers 11 residues. Germline values: CDR1 SEHNR, CDR2 FQNEAQ (reference sequence). CDR3 amino acids: CAISFLTEAFF. The CDR3 bases are TGTGCCATCAGCTTCCTCACTGAAGCTTTCTTT. The full variable domain, rest sourced from reference TRBV7-9 and TRBJ1-1, is DTGVSQNPRHKITKRGQNVTFRCDPISEHNRLYWYRQTLGQGPEFLTYFQNEAQLEKSRLLSDRFSAERPKGSFSTLEIQRTEQGDSAMYLCAISFLTEAFFGQGTRLTVV.

This clonotype was picked up many times. V is TRBV2 and J is TRBJ2-7; 8 nucleotides align to TRBD1. The CDR3 contains 15 residues. The germline CDR1 and CDR2 sequences are SNHLY and FYNNEI. V lost 3 bases, J lost 5 bases, and 9 bases stayed unmatched. The chain's CDR3 is CASSEVGTGLDEQYF. The CDR3 DNA reads TGTGCCAGCAGTGAGGTGGGGACAGGCTTGGACGAGCAGTACTTC.

This clonotype was seen at least ten times. The V call is TRBV10-3, the J call TRBJ2-2, with D possibly being TRBD2 (5 bases). This CDR3 comprises 13 residues. The germline V gene has CDR1 ENHRY and CDR2 SYGVKD. Trimming took 4 bases from V and 5 from J, leaving 8 bases between them. This CDR3 is CAISGGQTGELFF. The DNA of the CDR3 is TGTGCCATCAGTGGAGGGCAGACCGGGGAGCTGTTTTTT.

This clonotype was counted many times. The CDR3 reads CASSFSLQQPQHF. The CDR3 nucleotides read TGTGCCAGCAGTTTTTCTCTACAGCAGCCCCAGCATTTT. The genes are TRBV12-3 or TRBV12-4 and TRBJ1-5; no clear D. The germline V and J ends were trimmed by 3 bases and 7 bases, with 10 bases remaining between them. This CDR3 contains 13 residues.

V gene TRBV12-5 combines with J gene TRBJ2-5; D unresolved. Germline CDR1 is LGHNT and CDR2 is FRNRAP. This CDR3 has 12 amino acids. Trimming shortened V by 0 bases and J by 5 bases, and 4 bases separated the two germline ends. The CDR3: CASGLVLETQYF. DNA for the CDR3: TGTGCTAGTGGTTTGGTACTCGAGACCCAGTACTTC.

This clonotype came up many times. The chain employs TRBV29-1 and TRBJ2-7; D perhaps matches TRBD1 (6 bases). Germline CDR1 is SQVTM and CDR2 is ANQGSEA. The CDR3 runs 10 residues. Trimming took 5 bases from V and 5 from J, leaving 7 bases between them. CDR3 protein: CSVWDNEQYF. As DNA, the CDR3 is TGCAGCGTTTGGGACAACGAGCAGTACTTC.

The rearrangement uses TRBV19 and TRBJ2-3; 8 bases are shared with TRBD2. The germline V gene encodes CDR1 LNHDA and CDR2 SQIVND (reference sequence). After removal of 0 bases from V and 3 bases from J, the junction contained 5 bases not matched to a gene. The CDR3 runs to 16 residues. The CDR3 nucleotides are TGTGCCAGTAGTATAGATCGAGCGGGAGCTACAGATACGCAGTATTTT. This gives the protein CASSIDRAGATDTQYF.

This clonotype was counted a few times. The genes are TRBV4-1 and TRBJ2-5; D may be TRBD1 (7 bases). The CDR3 consists of 13 residues. Germline V lookup: CDR1 MGHRA, CDR2 YSYEKL. Trimming stripped 2 bases from V and 4 bases from J, with 8 bases between. CDR3 amino acids: CASSQQGGETQYF. The DNA of the CDR3 is TGCGCCAGCAGCCAACAGGGGGGAGAGACCCAGTACTTC.

This clonotype was picked up many times. The chain recombines TRBV4-1 with TRBJ1-6; 7 bases line up with TRBD1. The ends lost 6 bases at V and 8 bases at J; junction bases unmatched: 16. Germline V gene sequence: CDR1 MGHRA, CDR2 YSYEKL. The CDR3 has 17 residues. CDR3 sequence: CASRRIRGQVGDSPLHF. The CDR3 DNA follows: TGCGCCAGCAGAAGGATTAGGGGGCAGGTTGGCGATTCACCCCTCCACTTT.

This chain uses TRBV5-4 with TRBJ2-2, with a tentative D call TRBD1 (5 bases). CDR3 length: 12 residues. The ends were cut back, 5 bases at V and 8 bases at J, with 10 bases in the middle. The germline V gene encodes CDR1 SGHNT and CDR2 YYREEE (reference sequence). The DNA for the CDR3 is TGTGCCAGCAGGCCGACAGTTGGGGAGCTGTTTTTT. Translating gives CASRPTVGELFF.

This clonotype was seen ten or more times. The chain carries TRBV10-3 and TRBJ2-5, with D uncertain. V was clipped by 7 bases and J by 1 base, with 10 bases between them. The germline gives CDR1 ENHRY, CDR2 SYGVKD. CDR3 length equals 13 residues. CDR3 residues: CAINGRLQETQYF. CDR3 DNA: TGTGCCATCAACGGACGGCTCCAAGAGACCCAGTACTTC.

This clonotype was detected ten times or more. The chain couples TRBV3-1 to TRBJ1-6; D is unclear. Trimming left V 1 base short and J 9 bases short, with 7 bases between. Germline V gives CDR1 LGHDT, CDR2 YNNKEL (reference sequence). CDR3 length: 13 residues. CDR3: CASSQGSVSPLHF. The CDR3 DNA sequence: TGTGCCAGCAGCCAAGGATCAGTTTCACCCCTCCACTTT.

The sample holds a few counts of this clonotype. The chain has TRBV6-1 and TRBJ1-6; D is possibly TRBD1 (6 bases). The CDR3 has 15 amino acids. CDR1 and CDR2 (germline): MNHNS, SASEGT. V lost 7 bases and J lost 8, with 18 bases in between. The CDR3 nucleotides are TGTGCCAGCAAGCAGGGGAGGGTATTGGATTCACCCCTCCACTTT. Translation gives CASKQGRVLDSPLHF.

The table lists this clonotype with many counts. The chain is built from TRBV11-2 and TRBJ1-5; no reliable D call. The germline gives CDR1 SGHAT, CDR2 FQNNGV. V lost 3 bases to trimming and J lost 5 bases, with 14 bases between them. The CDR3 runs to 15 residues. The CDR3 loop reads CASSLDAQTYQPQHF. CDR3 bases: TGTGCCAGCAGCTTGGACGCGCAAACCTATCAGCCCCAGCATTTT.

V and J are TRBV30 and TRBJ2-2, with a possible D match to TRBD1 (6 bases). The V and J ends lost 8 bases and 5 bases respectively, with 12 bases between them. The CDR3 extends over 12 amino acids. Germline V CDR1 and CDR2: GTSNPN, SVGIG (reference sequence). Here the CDR3 reads CAAPGQTGELFF. The CDR3 DNA sequence: TGTGCCGCTCCGGGACAAACCGGGGAGCTGTTTTTT.

This clonotype was counted at least ten times. CDR3 loop: CASSGSGSSNSPLHF. In nucleotides, the CDR3 is TGTGCCAGCAGTGGGTCCGGGTCTTCTAATTCACCCCTCCACTTT. The gene calls are TRBV6-1 and TRBJ1-6; D unresolved. V dropped 4 bases and J dropped 6 bases, with 13 bases sitting between them. Germline assignment: CDR1 MNHNS and CDR2 SASEGT. This CDR3 is built from 15 residues.

This clonotype was detected ten times or more. V usage is TRBV6-5 and J usage is TRBJ2-7; D is undetermined. Trimming shortened V by 0 bases and J by 0 bases, and 6 bases separated the two germline ends. CDR1 and CDR2 from the germline V gene are MNHEY and SVGAGI. The CDR3 loop spans 14 amino acids. The CDR3 DNA reads TGTGCCAGCAGTTACTCGCAGGTCTCCTACGAGCAGTACTTC. Translating it yields CASSYSQVSYEQYF.

Ten or more counts support this clonotype. The chain uses TRBV20-1 and TRBJ1-1, with TRBD1 as a possible D gene (6 bases). Per germline, CDR1 DFQATT and CDR2 SNEGSKA (reference sequence). V lost 6 bases to trimming and J lost 2 bases, with 19 bases between them. The CDR3 loop spans 15 amino acids. CDR3 in amino acids: CSALVTGSQNTEAFF. In nucleotides, the CDR3 is TGCAGTGCCTTAGTCACAGGGTCGCAAAACACTGAAGCTTTCTTT.

This clonotype was observed a few times. The chain is built from TRBV4-1 and TRBJ2-7, with 9 bases fitting TRBD1. This CDR3 has 16 residues. With 4 bases clipped from V and 5 bases from J, the junction kept 12 bases outside the gene matches. The V gene's germline CDR1 is MGHRA and CDR2 YSYEKL. As DNA, the CDR3 is TGCGCCAGCAGCCTCAGTCCGGGACAGGGTGTCAACGAGCAGTACGTC. This sequence encodes CASSLSPGQGVNEQYV.